This entry lists 18 T cell receptor beta chains sequenced from one sample in a study of radiation and T cells in renal cell carcinoma. Method: immunoSEQ multiplex PCR; TCRdb's copy keeps in-frame clones and lacks some. This table holds over 85,000 clones, around 85% found once. Time point specified: blood 4 weeks post-SBRT, at nephrectomy. Treatment of the sample: 15 Gy SBRT to primary tumor, nephrectomy 4 weeks later. The specimen comprised blood, sampled from a patient whose treatment included radiotherapy and nephrectomy. All receptors derive from a man in his fifties with renal cell carcinoma.

This clone is categorized as medium-sized. The chain couples TRBV25-1 to TRBJ1-1; D might be TRBD1 (5 bases). Trimming pared 3 bases from V and 3 bases from J, leaving 11 bases between. The CDR3 runs 14 residues. Per the germline V gene, CDR1 is MGHDK and CDR2 is SYGVNS. DNA of the CDR3: TGTGCCAGCAGTGATGGGGGGGTGGACACTGAAGCTTTCTTT. Translating gives CASSDGGVDTEAFF.

This chain joins TRBV6-4 and TRBJ2-2; 7 bases agree with TRBD2. From germline, CDR1 is MRHNA and CDR2 SNTAGT. J gave up 7 bases and V 11 bases, and 19 bases lay outside the gene matches. The CDR3 is 16 residues long. For the CDR3, the DNA is TGTGCCCCCACAATATCCGGGACTATCCGTATCGGGGAGCTGTTTTTT. It is translated as CAPTISGTIRIGELFF.

This clone was seen just once. The V call is TRBV2, the J call TRBJ2-2, with D possibly being TRBD1 (6 bases). The germline CDR1 and CDR2 sequences are SNHLY and FYNNEI. The CDR3 length is 13 residues. With 5 bases removed from V and 5 bases from J, the gap between germline ends came to 9 bases. The CDR3 region has the DNA TGTGCCAGCAGTTACGGGACAACCGGGGAGCTGTTTTTT. Translation gives CASSYGTTGELFF.

This chain connects TRBV30 to TRBJ1-6; no definite D call. The V end was cut by 5 bases, the J end by 8 bases, with 19 bases between. Germline values: CDR1 GTSNPN, CDR2 SVGIG (reference sequence). The CDR3 is 15 amino acids. This CDR3 is CAWGYLERFDSPLHF. The DNA for the CDR3 is TGTGCCTGGGGTTACCTGGAGAGGTTCGATTCACCCCTCCACTTT.

This clone has more than one count but fewer than ten. J is TRBJ2-7 and V is TRBV28, with TRBD2 matching over 9 bases. The V segment lost 4 bases and the J segment 4 bases; nucleotides outside the gene matches: 5. The germline V gene has CDR1 MDHEN and CDR2 SYDVKM. CDR3 size: 14 residues. CDR3 nucleotide sequence: TGTGCCAGCAGTTCTGGCGGGAGGGCTTACGAGCAGTACTTC. It codes for CASSSGGRAYEQYF.

There are a few counts of this clone. The chain links TRBV7-2 to TRBJ2-5; TRBD2 matches at 7 bases. V lost 3 bases to trimming and J lost 0 bases; unmatched junction nucleotides: 10. This CDR3 has 17 amino acids. Germline values: CDR1 SGHTA, CDR2 FQGNSA. The CDR3 DNA reads as TGTGCCAGCAGCTTGGCCGGAGCGGGGCTGAACCAAGAGACCCAGTACTTC. The encoded protein is CASSLAGAGLNQETQYF.

This chain connects TRBV6-5 to TRBJ2-7; D is possibly TRBD1 or TRBD2 (5 bases each). This CDR3 comprises 15 residues. V dropped 2 bases and J dropped 3 bases, with 14 bases sitting between them. Per the germline V gene, CDR1 is MNHEY and CDR2 is SVGAGI. CDR3 sequence reads: CASSYARGVGYEQYF. Here the CDR3 DNA reads TGTGCCAGCAGTTACGCGAGGGGAGTAGGCTACGAGCAGTACTTC.

J is TRBJ2-1 and V is TRBV7-3, with D possibly being TRBD2 (6 bases). Germline V gene lookup returns CDR1 SGHTA and CDR2 FQGTGA. This CDR3 is built from 13 residues. V was pared by 0 bases and J by 9 bases, with 9 bases between. The CDR3 DNA reads as TGTGCCAGCAGCTTAACAAGTAGCGGTGAGCAGTTCTTC. Protein product: CASSLTSSGEQFF.

This clone has more than one count but fewer than ten. The J gene is TRBJ2-2, the V gene TRBV5-4, with 7 bases matching TRBD1. V gave up 3 bases and J gave up 1 base; unmatched junction bases: 3. There are 15 residues in the CDR3. Germline assignment: CDR1 SGHNT and CDR2 YYREEE (reference sequence). CDR3 sequence reads: CASSSTGRNTGELFF. CDR3 sequence (DNA): TGTGCCAGCAGCTCGACAGGGCGGAACACCGGGGAGCTGTTTTTT. The full variable domain, its missing parts supplied by reference TRBV5-4 and TRBJ2-2, is ETGVTQSPTHLIKTRGQQVTLRCSSQSGHNTVSWYQQALGQGPQFIFQYYREEENGRGNFPPRFSGLQFPNYSSELNVNALELDDSALYLCASSSTGRNTGELFFGEGSRLTVL.

The gene calls are TRBV6-5 and TRBJ1-3; 7 bases agree with TRBD1. Unmatched junction bases numbered 5, after V lost 6 bases and J lost 0 bases. The CDR3 has 15 amino acids. Germline V lookup: CDR1 MNHEY, CDR2 SVGAGI. CDR3: CASSLDRFSGNTIYF. In DNA form, the CDR3 reads TGTGCCAGCAGCTTGGACAGGTTCTCTGGAAACACCATATATTTT.

The rearrangement joins TRBV5-1 to TRBJ1-3, with D unclear. The V end was cut by 1 base, the J end by 0 bases, with 11 bases between. The CDR3 is 16 residues long. From germline, CDR1 is SGHRS and CDR2 YFSETQ. CDR3 sequence (DNA): TGCGCCAGCAGCTTGTTCCAGAGGGACTCTGGAAACACCATATATTTT. This sequence encodes CASSLFQRDSGNTIYF.

The gene calls are TRBV7-2 and TRBJ2-1, with D unresolved. CDR1 is SGHTA and CDR2 is FQGNSA in the germline V gene. V lost 4 bases, J lost 3 bases, and 16 bases lay in between. The CDR3 spans 16 residues. The CDR3 sequence is CASSSGAWPRYNEQFF. In DNA form, the CDR3 reads TGTGCCAGCAGCTCCGGCGCCTGGCCCCGCTACAATGAGCAGTTCTTC.

V is TRBV6-1 and J is TRBJ2-1; TRBD2 matches at 9 bases. Germline CDR1 MNHNS, CDR2 SASEGT. The junction had 7 bases not matched to a gene; V was cut back by 0 bases and J by 7 bases. There are 16 residues in the CDR3. For the CDR3, the DNA is TGTGCCAGCAGTGAAGCGCTTCGCGGGAGGGGTAATGAGCAGTTCTTC. Translated: CASSEALRGRGNEQFF.

The V call is TRBV6-4, the J call TRBJ2-7; possible D gene TRBD1, 6 bases. CDR3 length: 12 residues. Germline CDR1 is MRHNA and CDR2 is SNTAGT. V gave up 8 bases and J gave up 2 bases, with 10 bases separating them. The CDR3: CASSGTTYEQYF. As DNA, the CDR3 is TGTGCCAGCTCTGGGACAACCTACGAGCAGTACTTC.

V and J are TRBV5-1 and TRBJ2-1; perhaps TRBD2 as D (5 bases). This CDR3 has 12 amino acids. V lost 2 bases, J lost 9 bases, and 9 bases lay in between. CDR1 is SGHRS and CDR2 is YFSETQ in the germline V gene. This CDR3 reads CASSFLGSEQFF. DNA for the CDR3: TGCGCCAGCAGCTTTTTGGGGAGTGAGCAGTTCTTC.

The count of this clone is one. In nucleotides, the CDR3 is TGCGCCAGCAGGGGCCGATCGACAGTAACCCCGAACACTGAAGCTTTCTTT. Amino acids: CASRGRSTVTPNTEAFF. The rearrangement uses TRBV5-1 and TRBJ1-1; possibly TRBD1 for D (5 bases). V shed 5 bases and J shed 1 base, with 21 bases lying between them. The germline gives CDR1 SGHRS, CDR2 YFSETQ. This CDR3 is built from 17 residues.

This sequence joins TRBV5-4 and TRBJ1-1; no reliable D call. The V gene's germline CDR1 is SGHNT and CDR2 YYREEE (reference sequence). The CDR3 consists of 13 residues. Trimming cost V 2 bases and J 6 bases, with 11 bases left between them. The CDR3 DNA reads TGTGCCAGCAGCTTTTCAGGTGACGCTGAAGCTTTCTTT. This gives the protein CASSFSGDAEAFF.

The chain has TRBV9 and TRBJ1-2; TRBD1 might be the D (5 bases). CDR1 is SGDLS, CDR2 YYNGEE, per germline. V gave up 5 bases and J gave up 4 bases, with 24 bases separating them. This CDR3 contains 17 residues. This CDR3 is CASRQNRGRGRFYGYTF. The CDR3 nucleotides read TGTGCCAGCAGGCAAAATAGAGGGAGGGGACGCTTCTATGGCTACACCTTC.